This T cell receptor (beta chain) was identified in a study of T cell responses to AZD1222 COVID-19 vaccine. The method was immunoSEQ multiplex PCR; TCRdb's version includes in-frame clones alone and lacks a portion of them. The sample has 150,000 to 180,000 clones, 85% to 90% seen once; the top ten hold 5.5%. The CDR3 contains 15 residues. Losses at the gene ends were 4 bases for V and 2 bases for J; bases not matched to a gene: 4. Germline V gene data show CDR1 as MDHEN and CDR2 as SYDVKM. The sequencing here drew on peripheral blood, taken on day 0 of MenACWY control vaccination. The sequence derives from an adult in good health. The chain joins TRBV28 to TRBJ2-7, with TRBD1 identical over 11 bases. The CDR3 nucleotides read TGTGCCAGCAGTTGGCCGGGACAGGGGGCCTACGAGCAGTACTTC. It specifies CASSWPGQGAYEQYF.